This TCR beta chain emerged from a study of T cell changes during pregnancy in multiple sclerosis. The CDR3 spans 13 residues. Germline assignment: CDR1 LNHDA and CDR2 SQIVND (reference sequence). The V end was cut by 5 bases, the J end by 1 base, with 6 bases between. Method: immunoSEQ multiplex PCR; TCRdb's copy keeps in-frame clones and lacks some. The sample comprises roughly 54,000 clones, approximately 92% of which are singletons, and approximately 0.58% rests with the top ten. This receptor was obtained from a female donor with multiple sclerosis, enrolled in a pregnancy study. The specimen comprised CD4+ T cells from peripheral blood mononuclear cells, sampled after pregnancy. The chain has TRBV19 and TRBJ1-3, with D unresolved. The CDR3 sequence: CASSSESGNTIYF. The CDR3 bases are TGTGCCAGTAGTTCAGAATCTGGAAACACCATATATTTT.